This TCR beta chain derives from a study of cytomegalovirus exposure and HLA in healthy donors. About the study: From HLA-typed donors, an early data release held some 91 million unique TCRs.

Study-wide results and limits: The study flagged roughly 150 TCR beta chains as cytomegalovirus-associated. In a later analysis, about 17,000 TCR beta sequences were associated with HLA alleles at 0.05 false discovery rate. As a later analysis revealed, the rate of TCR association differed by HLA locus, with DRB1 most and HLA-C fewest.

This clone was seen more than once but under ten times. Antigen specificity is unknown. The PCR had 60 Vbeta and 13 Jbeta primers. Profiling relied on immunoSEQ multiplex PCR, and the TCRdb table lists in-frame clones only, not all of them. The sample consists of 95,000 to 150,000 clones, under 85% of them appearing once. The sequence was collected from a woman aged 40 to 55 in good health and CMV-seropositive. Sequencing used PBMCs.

CDR3 residues: CASTAQGREETQYF. CDR3 bases: TGTGCCAGCACCGCCCAGGGGCGCGAAGAGACCCAGTACTTC. This rearrangement joins TRBV5-4 to TRBJ2-5; perhaps TRBD1 as D (6 bases). The CDR3 runs 14 residues. The germline V gene has CDR1 SGHNT and CDR2 YYREEE (reference sequence). The V end was cut by 6 bases, the J end by 3 bases, with 15 bases between.